The 23 T cell receptor beta chains presented below share a single source sample, sequenced in a study of T-cell memory formation after mild COVID-19. TCRdb re-called the 5' RACE reads with MiXCR, one entry per CDR3 protein. The sample consists of fewer than 140,000 distinct CDR3 sequences, more than 15% of them appearing once. The sample was PBMCs or a T cell subset sorted from them (not recorded which). The receptors originated from an adult woman who had mild COVID-19 (a few samples of this study predate the infection). Cell type and time point are not known.

This clonotype was picked up many times. The gene calls are TRBV12-3 or TRBV12-4 and TRBJ1-2; tentatively, D is TRBD1 (5 bases). V lost 3 bases to trimming and J lost 10 bases, with 15 bases between them. This CDR3 has 13 amino acids. CDR3 DNA sequence: TGTGCCAGCAGTTTCTCGGGGCCCGGTGACTACACCTTC. Its protein is CASSFSGPGDYTF.

Here the CDR3 DNA reads TGCAGCGTGTCGAGCGGGGGCTCAGATACGCAGTATTTT. Protein product: CSVSSGGSDTQYF. The chain is built from TRBV29-1 and TRBJ2-3, with 8 bases identical to TRBD2. CDR1 and CDR2 from the germline V gene are SQVTM and ANQGSEA. With V trimmed by 6 bases and J by 4 bases, 6 bases remained unmatched. The CDR3 spans 13 residues.

The V gene is TRBV30, the J gene TRBJ2-2; D remains unclear. Germline V gene data show CDR1 as GTSNPN and CDR2 as SVGIG (reference sequence). The germline V and J ends were trimmed by 4 bases and 5 bases, with 14 bases remaining between them. This CDR3 spans 14 amino acids. The CDR3 region is CAWNRLTYTGELFF. CDR3 nucleotides: TGTGCCTGGAACCGACTCACCTATACCGGGGAGCTGTTTTTT.

Only a few counts were recorded for this clonotype. The rearrangement uses TRBV7-2 and TRBJ2-2; perhaps TRBD2 as D (5 bases). The V gene lost 5 bases and the J gene lost 6 bases, with 13 bases spanning the gap. The length of the CDR3 is 14 residues. Germline CDR1 SGHTA, CDR2 FQGNSA. The chain's CDR3 is CASSPIRGPGELFF. The CDR3 region has the DNA TGTGCCAGCAGCCCCATACGAGGGCCCGGGGAGCTGTTTTTT.

This chain connects TRBV15 to TRBJ1-1; D perhaps matches TRBD1 (5 bases). Germline V gene lookup returns CDR1 LNHNV and CDR2 YYDKDF (reference sequence). The V end was cut by 0 bases, the J end by 7 bases, with 21 bases between. There are 17 residues in the CDR3. CDR3 nucleotides: TGTGCCACCAGCAGAGAGGGACCGGGACGTCTCAAAGGTGAAGCTTTCTTT. Its protein is CATSREGPGRLKGEAFF.

The genes are TRBV4-3 and TRBJ1-2, with D perhaps matching TRBD1 (6 bases). Germline assignment: CDR1 LGHNA and CDR2 YSLEER. V dropped 0 bases and J dropped 4 bases, with 18 bases sitting between them. The CDR3 is made up of 17 amino acids. The CDR3 DNA is TGCGCCAGCAGCCAAGATGGGGCAGGGACACTTCGCTATGGCTACACCTTC. Its protein is CASSQDGAGTLRYGYTF.

The sample holds a few counts of this clonotype. V and J are TRBV14 and TRBJ2-7, with D possibly TRBD1 on 6 matching bases. V lost 4 bases to trimming and J lost 4 bases, with 14 bases between them. The CDR3 contains 14 residues. The germline CDR1 and CDR2 sequences are SGHDN and FVKESK. CDR3 amino acids: CASSRRGWYYEQYF. The DNA of the CDR3 is TGTGCCAGCAGCCGCAGGGGTTGGTATTACGAGCAGTACTTC.

The chain has TRBV4-2 and TRBJ1-4; D perhaps matches TRBD1 (5 bases). Trimming took off 3 bases at V and 6 bases at J, with 11 bases between the two ends. The CDR3 spans 14 residues. Per germline, CDR1 LGHNA and CDR2 YNFKEQ. The CDR3: CASSHRDGDEKLFF. In nucleotides, the CDR3 is TGTGCCAGCAGCCACCGGGACGGGGATGAAAAACTGTTTTTT.

This clonotype occurred a few times. The rearrangement links TRBV24-1 to TRBJ2-5, with D possibly being TRBD1 (5 bases). The germline V and J ends were trimmed by 6 bases and 2 bases, with 15 bases remaining between them. The CDR3 has 15 residues. Germline CDR1 is KGHDR and CDR2 is SFDVKD. Here the CDR3 DNA reads TGTGCCACCAGTCCTGCCGATTGGACACAAGAGACCCAGTACTTC. It yields the protein CATSPADWTQETQYF.

This clonotype was seen more than once but under ten times. The chain employs TRBV3-1 and TRBJ2-4; 8 bases are shared with TRBD2. The germline gives CDR1 LGHDT, CDR2 YNNKEL (reference sequence). V lost 0 bases, J lost 2 bases, and 9 bases stayed unmatched. The CDR3 consists of 18 residues. CDR3 in amino acids: CASSQEGSGSVTKNIQYF. The CDR3 DNA follows: TGTGCCAGCAGCCAAGAAGGGAGCGGGAGCGTGACCAAAAACATTCAGTACTTC.

The chain links TRBV5-1 to TRBJ2-3; 9 bases map to TRBD2. CDR1 and CDR2 from the germline V gene are SGHRS and YFSETQ. After removal of 0 bases from V and 0 bases from J, the junction contained 5 bases not matched to a gene. The CDR3 is 17 amino acids. CDR3 sequence (DNA): TGCGCCAGCAGCTTGGGATCTAGCGGGGTTAGCACAGATACGCAGTATTTT. The encoded protein is CASSLGSSGVSTDTQYF.

The rearrangement uses TRBV7-3 and TRBJ1-1, with 9 positions matching TRBD1. The J segment lost 4 bases and the V segment lost 5 bases, leaving 5 bases of the junction unmatched. The CDR3 has 14 residues. Germline CDR1 reads SGHTA; CDR2 reads FQGTGA. CDR3 in amino acids: CASSVTGGSTEAFF. CDR3 DNA: TGTGCCAGCAGCGTGACAGGGGGGAGCACTGAAGCTTTCTTT.

This clonotype came up a few times. The V and J genes are TRBV6-2 or TRBV6-3 and TRBJ1-1; D unclear. CDR3 length: 17 amino acids. Germline V gene lookup returns CDR1 MNHEY and CDR2 SVGEGT. Trimming took 10 bases from V and 2 from J, leaving 26 bases between them. The CDR3 region is CATPLRELLRENTEAFF. The CDR3 DNA follows: TGTGCCACCCCCCTCCGTGAGTTACTTAGGGAAAACACTGAAGCTTTCTTT.

The gene calls are TRBV11-2 and TRBJ2-1; D not certain. This CDR3 is built from 12 residues. In germline, CDR1 is SGHAT, CDR2 FQNNGV. V lost 5 bases to trimming and J lost 8 bases, with 10 bases between them. The CDR3 coding sequence is TGTGCCAGCAGCCCGTTCGGCGATGAGCAGTTCTTC. Its protein is CASSPFGDEQFF. Drawing the rest from reference TRBV11-2 and TRBJ2-1, the complete variable domain is EAGVAQSPRYKIIEKRQSVAFWCNPISGHATLYWYQQILGQGPKLLIQFQNNGVVDDSQLPKDRFSAERLKGVDSTLKIQPAKLEDSAVYLCASSPFGDEQFFGPGTRLTVL.

In this sample, this clonotype turned up a few times. CDR3 nucleotides: TGCGCCAGCAGTGAGTCGGCCTACACTGAAGCTTTCTTT. Protein: CASSESAYTEAFF. V and J are TRBV10-2 and TRBJ1-1; D gene unclear. CDR1 is WSHSY, CDR2 SAAADI, per germline. This CDR3 is built from 13 residues. V was clipped by 0 bases and J by 3 bases, with 5 bases between them.

This clonotype showed up just a few times. The chain recombines TRBV29-1 with TRBJ2-2, with D unclear. Germline lookup yields CDR1 SQVTM and CDR2 ANQGSEA. The germline V and J ends were trimmed by 4 bases and 4 bases, with 10 bases remaining between them. This CDR3 has 13 residues. CDR3 nucleotide sequence: TGCAGCGTTGTCTCCGCCTCCACCGGGGAGCTGTTTTTT. It codes for CSVVSASTGELFF.

The V call is TRBV3-1, the J call TRBJ2-1; 8 nucleotides agree with TRBD2. CDR3 size: 19 residues. The germline V gene encodes CDR1 LGHDT and CDR2 YNNKEL (reference sequence). Trimming took 4 bases from V and 5 from J; bases not matched to a gene: 19. CDR3 in amino acids: CASSPGLQRETVVNNEQFF. The CDR3 DNA reads as TGTGCCAGCAGCCCAGGACTACAGCGGGAGACCGTTGTTAACAATGAGCAGTTCTTC.

This clonotype turned up a few times. V is TRBV23-1 and J is TRBJ2-3, with D tentatively TRBD1 (6 bases). TRBV23-1 carries the ORF label, with uncertain function. Trimming cost V 0 bases and J 2 bases, with 15 bases left between them. The CDR3 is made up of 17 amino acids. Here the CDR3 reads CASSQSVPPGVTDTQYF. For the CDR3, the DNA is TGCGCCAGCAGTCAATCGGTCCCTCCAGGGGTCACAGATACGCAGTATTTT.

The sample holds a few counts of this clonotype. The chain couples TRBV6-5 to TRBJ1-1; D gene unclear. The germline V gene encodes CDR1 MNHEY and CDR2 SVGAGI. CDR3 length equals 15 residues. The V end lost 0 bases, the J end lost 3 bases, and 11 bases lay between the germline ends. The CDR3 DNA sequence: TGTGCCAGCAGTTACTCGGAAGGAGGTGACACTGAAGCTTTCTTT. Protein sequence: CASSYSEGGDTEAFF.

This rearrangement joins TRBV28 to TRBJ2-7; a possible D gene is TRBD1 (5 bases). The V gene lost 6 bases and the J gene lost 0 bases, with 9 bases spanning the gap. This CDR3 comprises 13 residues. Germline lookup yields CDR1 MDHEN and CDR2 SYDVKM. The CDR3 loop is CASSGHHSYEQYF. The CDR3 bases are TGTGCCAGCAGCGGACACCACTCCTACGAGCAGTACTTC.

The J gene is TRBJ2-7, the V gene TRBV15, with D perhaps TRBD2 (5 bases). Trimming took 0 bases from V and 6 from J, leaving 15 bases between them. The CDR3 runs to 15 residues. Germline-derived CDR1 and CDR2 are LNHNV and YYDKDF (reference sequence). CDR3 DNA: TGTGCCACCAGCAGAGATCTGACCTCAGGAGGCGAGCAGTACTTC. It is translated as CATSRDLTSGGEQYF.

The chain has TRBV27 and TRBJ1-2; 7 nucleotides agree with TRBD1. Trimming at V came to 5 bases and at J to 0 bases, leaving 9 bases not matched to a gene. This CDR3 has 16 amino acids. Germline V gene sequence: CDR1 MNHEY, CDR2 SMNVEV (reference sequence). The CDR3 DNA sequence: TGTGCCAGCAGTCCACGCGCCGGGACAGCTAACTATGGCTACACCTTC. This gives the protein CASSPRAGTANYGYTF.

This rearrangement joins TRBV7-9 to TRBJ1-1, with 7 bases that match TRBD1. V shed 7 bases, J shed 11 bases, and the junction held 13 bases outside the gene matches. Germline loops: CDR1 SEHNR, CDR2 FQNEAQ (reference sequence). The CDR3 is made up of 13 amino acids. The CDR3 loop reads CASTGTVMGEAFF. In DNA, the CDR3 is TGTGCCAGCACCGGGACAGTCATGGGCGAGGCTTTCTTT.